The present entry profiles one TCR beta chain with its context. Germline V gene lookup returns CDR1 MNHNY and CDR2 SVGAGI (reference sequence). V lost 2 bases to trimming and J lost 6 bases; unmatched junction nucleotides: 9. This CDR3 comprises 16 residues. This sample is part of a study of chronic HIV infection and antiretroviral therapy. TCRdb recomputed calls from the 5' RACE reads with MiXCR, one row per CDR3 protein. The sample has roughly 50,000 distinct CDR3 sequences; about a fifth are singletons. Sequencing used peripheral blood. The gene calls are TRBV6-6 and TRBJ1-4, with 7 nucleotides matching TRBD1. This clonotype was sampled from an adult who had HIV and had not received antiretroviral therapy, or was an uninfected healthy control (not recorded which). In DNA form, the CDR3 reads TGTGCCAGCAGTTACGAAGGGGGCGCTTTGGATGAAAAACTGTTTTTT. This encodes CASSYEGGALDEKLFF.